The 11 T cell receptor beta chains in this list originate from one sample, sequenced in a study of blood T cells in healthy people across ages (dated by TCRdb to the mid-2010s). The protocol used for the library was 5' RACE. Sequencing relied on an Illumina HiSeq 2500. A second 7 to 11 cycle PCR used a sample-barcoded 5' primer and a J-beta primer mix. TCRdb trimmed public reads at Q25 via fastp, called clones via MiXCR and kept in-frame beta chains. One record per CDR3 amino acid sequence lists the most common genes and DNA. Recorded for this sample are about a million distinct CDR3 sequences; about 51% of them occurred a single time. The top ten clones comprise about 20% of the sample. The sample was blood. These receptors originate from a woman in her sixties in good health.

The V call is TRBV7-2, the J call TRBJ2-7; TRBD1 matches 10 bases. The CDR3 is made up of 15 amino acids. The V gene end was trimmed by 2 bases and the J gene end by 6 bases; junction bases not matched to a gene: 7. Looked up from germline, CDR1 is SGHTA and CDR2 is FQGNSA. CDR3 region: CASSLSGDRGGEQYF. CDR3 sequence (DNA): TGTGCCAGCAGCTTAAGCGGGGACAGGGGCGGCGAGCAGTACTTC. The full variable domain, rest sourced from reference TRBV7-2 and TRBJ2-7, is GAGVSQSPSNKVTEKGKDVELRCDPISGHTALYWYRQSLGQGLEFLIYFQGNSAPDKSGLPSDRFSAERTGGSVSTLTIQRTQQEDSAVYLCASSLSGDRGGEQYFGPGTRLTVT.

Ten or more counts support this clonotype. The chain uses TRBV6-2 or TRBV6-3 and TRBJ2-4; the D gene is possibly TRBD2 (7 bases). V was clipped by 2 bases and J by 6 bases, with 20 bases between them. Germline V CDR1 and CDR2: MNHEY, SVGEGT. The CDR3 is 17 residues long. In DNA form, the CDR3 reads TGTGCCAGCAGTTACGTGGGCGGGGGCATCATCCGAAACATTCAGTACTTC. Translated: CASSYVGGGIIRNIQYF.

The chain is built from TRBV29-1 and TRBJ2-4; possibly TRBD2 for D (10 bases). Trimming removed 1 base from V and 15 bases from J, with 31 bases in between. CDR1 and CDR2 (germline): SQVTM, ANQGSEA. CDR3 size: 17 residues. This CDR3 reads CSVEAPGQGRPGLATYF. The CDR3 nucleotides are TGCAGCGTTGAAGCGCCGGGACAGGGCAGACCGGGACTAGCGACGTACTTC.

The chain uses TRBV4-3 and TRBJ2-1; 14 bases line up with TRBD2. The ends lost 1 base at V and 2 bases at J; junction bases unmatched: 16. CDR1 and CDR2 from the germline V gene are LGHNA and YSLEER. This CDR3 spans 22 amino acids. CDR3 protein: CASSQAIGTARLAGGPYNEQFF. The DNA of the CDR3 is TGCGCCAGCAGCCAAGCAATTGGAACTGCGAGACTAGCGGGAGGGCCCTACAATGAGCAGTTCTTC.

CDR3 protein: CASSPKTGLNYGYTF. The CDR3 nucleotides are TGTGCCAGCAGCCCCAAGACAGGACTTAACTATGGCTACACCTTC. The V gene is TRBV7-8, the J gene TRBJ1-2; possibly TRBD1 for D (6 bases). The germline V gene encodes CDR1 SGHVS and CDR2 FQNEAQ. Trimming pared 5 bases from V and 1 base from J, leaving 14 bases between. The CDR3 has 15 amino acids.

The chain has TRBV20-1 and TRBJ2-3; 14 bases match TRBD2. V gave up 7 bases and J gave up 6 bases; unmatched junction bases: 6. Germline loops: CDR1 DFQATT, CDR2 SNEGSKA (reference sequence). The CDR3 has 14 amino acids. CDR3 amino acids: CSVTGLAGADTQYF. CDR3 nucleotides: TGCAGTGTTACGGGACTAGCGGGAGCTGATACGCAGTATTTT.

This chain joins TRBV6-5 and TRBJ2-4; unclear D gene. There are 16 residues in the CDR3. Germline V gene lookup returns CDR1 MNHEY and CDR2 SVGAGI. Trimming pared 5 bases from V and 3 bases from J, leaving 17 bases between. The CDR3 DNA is TGTGCCAGCAGTACTGGGAACCCAGGAGTCAAAAACATTCAGTACTTC. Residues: CASSTGNPGVKNIQYF.

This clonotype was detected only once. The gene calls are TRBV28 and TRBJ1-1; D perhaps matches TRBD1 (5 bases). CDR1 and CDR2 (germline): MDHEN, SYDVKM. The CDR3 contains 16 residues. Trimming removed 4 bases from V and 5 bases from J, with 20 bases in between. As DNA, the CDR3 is TGTGCCAGCAGTTCCTACACCGGGCCAAGGGGTACTGAAGCTTTCTTT. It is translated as CASSSYTGPRGTEAFF.

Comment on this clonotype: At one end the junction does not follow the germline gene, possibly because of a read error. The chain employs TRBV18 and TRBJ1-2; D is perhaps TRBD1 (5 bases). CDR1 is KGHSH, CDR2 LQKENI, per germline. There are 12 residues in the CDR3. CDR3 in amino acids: CASAPMGPGYTF. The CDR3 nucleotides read TGTGCCAGCGCACCGATGGGGCCTGGCTACACCTTC.

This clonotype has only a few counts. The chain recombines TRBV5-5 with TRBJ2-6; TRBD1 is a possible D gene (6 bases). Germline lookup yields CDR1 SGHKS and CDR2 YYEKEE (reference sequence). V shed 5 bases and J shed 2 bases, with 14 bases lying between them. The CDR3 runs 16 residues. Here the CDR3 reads CASRLLTGTGANVLTF. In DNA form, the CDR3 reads TGTGCCAGCAGACTCCTGACAGGAACTGGGGCCAACGTCCTGACTTTC.

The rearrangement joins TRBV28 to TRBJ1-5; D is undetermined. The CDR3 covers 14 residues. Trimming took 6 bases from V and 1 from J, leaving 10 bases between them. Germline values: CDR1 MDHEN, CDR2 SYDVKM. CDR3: CASSRPYSNQPQHF. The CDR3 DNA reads TGTGCCAGCAGCCGCCCCTACAGCAATCAGCCCCAGCATTTT.